These 12 T cell receptor beta chains were all obtained from the same sample, sequenced in a study of blood T cells in healthy people across ages. The second PCR ran about 6 to 11 cycles with a sample-barcoded 5' primer and J-beta primers. TCRdb redid the calling of the 5' RACE reads with MiXCR, one entry per CDR3 protein. Among 1.5 million to 2 million distinct CDR3 sequences listed, about 50% were seen once. Sequences were obtained from blood. These receptors all come from a middle-aged woman in good health.

V and J are TRBV4-3 and TRBJ2-1; 9 nucleotides align to TRBD2. This CDR3 has 15 residues. The J segment lost 5 bases and the V segment lost 2 bases, leaving 4 bases of the junction unmatched. Per the germline V gene, CDR1 is LGHNA and CDR2 is YSLEER. The CDR3 nucleotides are TGCGCCAGCAGCCAATCTAGCGGGGATAACAATGAGCAGTTCTTC. Amino acids: CASSQSSGDNNEQFF.

This clonotype was counted a few times. The genes are TRBV4-3 and TRBJ1-6; D perhaps matches TRBD1 (6 bases). Germline V gives CDR1 LGHNA, CDR2 YSLEER. The ends were cut back, 2 bases at V and 6 bases at J, with 11 bases in the middle. This CDR3 is built from 15 residues. CDR3 nucleotide sequence: TGCGCCAGCAGCCAACTTTCACAGGGTAATTCACCCCTCCACTTT. It translates to CASSQLSQGNSPLHF.

The chain is built from TRBV6-1 and TRBJ1-5; D is ambiguous. From germline, CDR1 is MNHNS and CDR2 SASEGT. The CDR3 loop spans 13 amino acids. V lost 5 bases to trimming and J lost 3 bases, with 8 bases between them. The CDR3 region has the DNA TGTGCCAGCAGTACCGCGGACAATCAGCCCCAGCATTTT. Amino acid sequence: CASSTADNQPQHF.

This rearrangement joins TRBV11-2 to TRBJ2-7; the match to TRBD1 covers 10 bases. The CDR3 is 14 residues long. V was pared by 5 bases and J by 7 bases, with 8 bases of the junction left unmatched. Germline V gene lookup returns CDR1 SGHAT and CDR2 FQNNGV. As DNA, the CDR3 is TGTGCCAGCAGCCCCCGGACAGGGGGAGGTGAGCAGTACTTC. Amino acid sequence: CASSPRTGGGEQYF.

The chain is built from TRBV5-5 and TRBJ1-2; D might be TRBD1 (6 bases). The CDR3 is made up of 14 amino acids. Trimming removed 0 bases at V and 6 bases at J, with 12 bases between. The germline V gene has CDR1 SGHKS and CDR2 YYEKEE (reference sequence). CDR3 nucleotides: TGTGCCAGCAGCTTGGCGGGCAGGGGCCATGGCTACACCTTC. It codes for CASSLAGRGHGYTF.

The rearrangement links TRBV28 to TRBJ2-3; unclear D gene. V was cut by 8 bases and J by 4 bases, with 7 bases left in between. The CDR3 sequence is 11 residues long. The V gene's germline CDR1 is MDHEN and CDR2 SYDVKM. The CDR3 here is CASQAPDTQYF. The CDR3 nucleotides are TGTGCCAGCCAAGCCCCAGATACGCAGTATTTT.

The J gene is TRBJ2-1, the V gene TRBV6-1; 10 bases map to TRBD1. Germline CDR1 is MNHNS and CDR2 is SASEGT. The J segment lost 14 bases and the V segment lost 3 bases, leaving 7 bases of the junction unmatched. The CDR3 is 13 residues long. CDR3 protein: CASSEWDRGLEFF. The CDR3 coding sequence is TGTGCCAGCAGTGAGTGGGACAGGGGACTCGAGTTCTTC.

The rearrangement uses TRBV10-3 and TRBJ2-3; 8 nucleotides match TRBD2. Losses at the gene ends were 4 bases for V and 3 bases for J; bases not matched to a gene: 3. This CDR3 comprises 14 residues. Germline V gene lookup returns CDR1 ENHRY and CDR2 SYGVKD. The CDR3 loop reads CAISAGGLTDTQYF. CDR3 DNA: TGTGCCATCAGTGCGGGGGGGTTGACAGATACGCAGTATTTT.

This chain uses TRBV5-4 with TRBJ1-6; no clear D gene. The CDR3 consists of 14 residues. The V gene's germline CDR1 is SGHNT and CDR2 YYREEE (reference sequence). V was trimmed by 5 bases and J by 7 bases, leaving 13 bases between them. The CDR3 nucleotides are TGTGCCAGCAGGACAACAGCTAGGAATTCACCCCTCCACTTT. This codes for CASRTTARNSPLHF.

The gene calls are TRBV27 and TRBJ2-3, with D perhaps TRBD1 or TRBD2 (5 bases each). Trimming shortened V by 0 bases and J by 0 bases, and 16 bases separated the two germline ends. Germline V gene data show CDR1 as MNHEY and CDR2 as SMNVEV (reference sequence). The length of the CDR3 is 18 residues. The CDR3 DNA follows: TGTGCCAGCAGTTTATCGAGGGGTCTGGGGAGTAGCACAGATACGCAGTATTTT. Translated, it gives CASSLSRGLGSSTDTQYF.

There are a few counts of this clonotype. This chain links TRBV4-3 with TRBJ2-1; either TRBD1 or TRBD2 may supply D (5 bases each). Between the trimmed V and J ends, which lost 3 bases and 9 bases, there was a span of 15 bases. The germline V gene encodes CDR1 LGHNA and CDR2 YSLEER. There are 14 residues in the CDR3. This CDR3 is CASSHPQGEGEQFF. In DNA, the CDR3 is TGCGCCAGCAGCCACCCCCAGGGTGAGGGTGAGCAGTTCTTC.

This clonotype was found a few times. The V and J genes are TRBV29-1 and TRBJ1-2, with unresolved D. Germline values: CDR1 SQVTM, CDR2 ANQGSEA. This CDR3 has 15 amino acids. Trimming took 4 bases from V and 2 from J, leaving 17 bases between them. The CDR3 reads CSVAPPDSPNYGYTF. Here the CDR3 DNA reads TGCAGCGTTGCACCGCCGGATTCTCCAAACTATGGCTACACCTTC.